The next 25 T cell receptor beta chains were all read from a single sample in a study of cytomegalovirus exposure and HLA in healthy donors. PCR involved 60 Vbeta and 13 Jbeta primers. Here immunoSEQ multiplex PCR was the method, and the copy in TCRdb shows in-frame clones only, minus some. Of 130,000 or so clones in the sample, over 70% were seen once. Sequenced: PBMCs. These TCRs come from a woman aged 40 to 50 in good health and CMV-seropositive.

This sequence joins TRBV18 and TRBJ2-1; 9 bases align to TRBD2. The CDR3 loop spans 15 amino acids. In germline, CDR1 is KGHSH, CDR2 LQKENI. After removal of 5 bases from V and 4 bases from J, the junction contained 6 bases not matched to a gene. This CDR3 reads CASSDSGSSYNEQFF. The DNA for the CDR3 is TGTGCCAGCTCAGATAGCGGGAGTTCGTACAATGAGCAGTTCTTC.

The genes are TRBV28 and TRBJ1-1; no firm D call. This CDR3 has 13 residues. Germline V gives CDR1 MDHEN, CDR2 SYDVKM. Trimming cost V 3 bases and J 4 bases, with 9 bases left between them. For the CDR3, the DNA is TGTGCCAGCAGTTTTGGTGGACTCACTGAAGCTTTCTTT. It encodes CASSFGGLTEAFF.

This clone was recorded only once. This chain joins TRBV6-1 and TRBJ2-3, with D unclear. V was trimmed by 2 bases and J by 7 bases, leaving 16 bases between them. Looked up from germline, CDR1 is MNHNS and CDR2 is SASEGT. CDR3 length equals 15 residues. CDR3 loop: CASSEHILLTNTQYF. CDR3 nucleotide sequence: TGTGCCAGCAGTGAACACATTTTACTTACTAATACGCAGTATTTT.

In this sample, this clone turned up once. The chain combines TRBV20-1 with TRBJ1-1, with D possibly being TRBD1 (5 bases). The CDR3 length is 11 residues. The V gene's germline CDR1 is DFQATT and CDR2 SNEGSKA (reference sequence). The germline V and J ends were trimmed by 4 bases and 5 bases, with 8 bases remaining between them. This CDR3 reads CSANQGTEAFF. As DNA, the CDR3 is TGCAGTGCTAACCAGGGTACTGAAGCTTTCTTT.

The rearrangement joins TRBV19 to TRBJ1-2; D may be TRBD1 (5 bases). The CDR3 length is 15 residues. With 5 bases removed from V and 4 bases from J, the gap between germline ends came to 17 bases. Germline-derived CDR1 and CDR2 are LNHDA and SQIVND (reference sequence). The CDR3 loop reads CASSFKTGTGYGYTF. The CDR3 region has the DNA TGTGCCAGTAGTTTTAAGACGGGCACAGGCTATGGCTACACCTTC.

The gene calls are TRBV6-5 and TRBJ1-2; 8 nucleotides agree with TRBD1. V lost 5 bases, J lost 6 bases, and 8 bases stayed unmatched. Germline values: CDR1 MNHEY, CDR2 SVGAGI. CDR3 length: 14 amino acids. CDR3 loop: CASSISGGGDGYTF. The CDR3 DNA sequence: TGTGCCAGCAGTATCTCAGGGGGCGGTGATGGCTACACCTTC.

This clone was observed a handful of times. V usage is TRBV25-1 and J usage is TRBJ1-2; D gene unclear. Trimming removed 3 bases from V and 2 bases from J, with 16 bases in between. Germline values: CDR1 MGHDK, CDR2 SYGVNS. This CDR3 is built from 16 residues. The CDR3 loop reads CASSDPAGRENYGYTF. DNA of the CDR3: TGTGCCAGCAGTGACCCCGCGGGCAGAGAGAACTATGGCTACACCTTC.

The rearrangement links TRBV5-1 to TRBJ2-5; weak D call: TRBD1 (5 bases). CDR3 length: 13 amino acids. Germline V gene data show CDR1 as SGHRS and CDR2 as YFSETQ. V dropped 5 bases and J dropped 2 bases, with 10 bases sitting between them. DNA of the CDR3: TGCGCCAGCAGTTTAGGACAACAAGAGACCCAGTACTTC. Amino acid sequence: CASSLGQQETQYF.

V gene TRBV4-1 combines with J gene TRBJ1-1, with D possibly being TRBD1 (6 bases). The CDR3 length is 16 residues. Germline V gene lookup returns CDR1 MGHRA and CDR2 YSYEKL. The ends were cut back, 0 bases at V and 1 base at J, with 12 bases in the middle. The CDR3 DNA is TGCGCCAGCAGCCAAGATCACAGGGTCGGGAACACTGAAGCTTTCTTT. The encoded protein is CASSQDHRVGNTEAFF.

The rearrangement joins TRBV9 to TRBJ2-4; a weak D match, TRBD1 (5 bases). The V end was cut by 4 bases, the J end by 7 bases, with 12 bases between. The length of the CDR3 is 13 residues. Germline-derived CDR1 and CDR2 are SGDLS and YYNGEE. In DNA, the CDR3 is TGTGCCAGCAGCCGTACAGGACGGAACATTCAGTACTTC. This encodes CASSRTGRNIQYF. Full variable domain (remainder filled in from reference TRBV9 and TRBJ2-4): DSGVTQTPKHLITATGQRVTLRCSPRSGDLSVYWYQQSLDQGLQFLIQYYNGEERAKGNILERFSAQQFPDLHSELNLSSLELGDSALYFCASSRTGRNIQYFGAGTRLSVL.

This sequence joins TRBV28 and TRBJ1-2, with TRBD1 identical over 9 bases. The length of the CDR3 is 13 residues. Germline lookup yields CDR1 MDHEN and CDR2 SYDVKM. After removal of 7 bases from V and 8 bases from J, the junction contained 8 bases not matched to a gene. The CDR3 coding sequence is TGTGCCAGCACCGAAACAGGGGGCTTGGGCTACACCTTC. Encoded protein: CASTETGGLGYTF.

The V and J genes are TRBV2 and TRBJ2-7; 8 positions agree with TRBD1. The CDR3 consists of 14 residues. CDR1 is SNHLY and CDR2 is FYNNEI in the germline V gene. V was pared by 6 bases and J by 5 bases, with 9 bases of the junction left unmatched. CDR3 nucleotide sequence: TGTGCCAGCAGCCCGGACAGGGCTATACACGAGCAGTACTTC. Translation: CASSPDRAIHEQYF.

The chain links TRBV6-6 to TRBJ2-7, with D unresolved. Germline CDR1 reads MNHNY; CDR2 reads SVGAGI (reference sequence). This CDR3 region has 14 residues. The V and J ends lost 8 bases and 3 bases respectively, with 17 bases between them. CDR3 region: CASSTWLTRYEQYF. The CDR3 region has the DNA TGTGCCAGCTCTACCTGGCTGACTCGCTACGAGCAGTACTTC.

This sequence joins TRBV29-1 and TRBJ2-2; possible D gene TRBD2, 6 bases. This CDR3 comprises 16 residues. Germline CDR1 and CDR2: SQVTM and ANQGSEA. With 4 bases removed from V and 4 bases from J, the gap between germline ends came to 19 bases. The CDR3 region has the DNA TGCAGCGTTGCCCCAATAATAGGGAGGATCACCGGGGAGCTGTTTTTT. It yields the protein CSVAPIIGRITGELFF.

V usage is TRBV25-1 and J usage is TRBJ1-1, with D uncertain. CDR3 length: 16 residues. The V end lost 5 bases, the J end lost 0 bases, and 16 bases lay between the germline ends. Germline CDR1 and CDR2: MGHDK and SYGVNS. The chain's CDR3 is CASSPGLAGMNTEAFF. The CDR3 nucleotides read TGTGCCAGCAGTCCTGGACTGGCCGGAATGAACACTGAAGCTTTCTTT.

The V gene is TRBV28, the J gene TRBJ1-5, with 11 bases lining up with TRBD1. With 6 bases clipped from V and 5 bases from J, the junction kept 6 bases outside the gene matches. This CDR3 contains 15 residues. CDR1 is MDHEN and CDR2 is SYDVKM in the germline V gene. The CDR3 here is CASRTGTGGDQPQHF. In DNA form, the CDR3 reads TGTGCCAGCAGAACCGGGACAGGGGGGGATCAGCCCCAGCATTTT.

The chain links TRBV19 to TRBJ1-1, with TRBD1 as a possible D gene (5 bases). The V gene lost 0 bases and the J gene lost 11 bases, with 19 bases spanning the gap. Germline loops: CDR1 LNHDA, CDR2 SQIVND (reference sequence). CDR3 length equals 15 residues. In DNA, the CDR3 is TGTGCCAGTAGTATAGATCGAACTTGGGGCCGGTGGGCTTTCTTT. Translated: CASSIDRTWGRWAFF.

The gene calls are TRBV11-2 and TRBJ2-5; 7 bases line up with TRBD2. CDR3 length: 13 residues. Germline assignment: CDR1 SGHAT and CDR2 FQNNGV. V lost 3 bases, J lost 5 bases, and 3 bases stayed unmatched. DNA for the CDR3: TGTGCCAGCAGCTTTGCGGGGGAGGAGACCCAGTACTTC. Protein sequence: CASSFAGEETQYF.

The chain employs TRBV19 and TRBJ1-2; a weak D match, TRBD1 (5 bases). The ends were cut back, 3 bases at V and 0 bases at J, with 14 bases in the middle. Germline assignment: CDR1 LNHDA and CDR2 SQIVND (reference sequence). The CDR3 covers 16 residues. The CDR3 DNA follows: TGTGCCAGTAGTATGGAGGGGTCCAGAGCTAACTATGGCTACACCTTC. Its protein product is CASSMEGSRANYGYTF.

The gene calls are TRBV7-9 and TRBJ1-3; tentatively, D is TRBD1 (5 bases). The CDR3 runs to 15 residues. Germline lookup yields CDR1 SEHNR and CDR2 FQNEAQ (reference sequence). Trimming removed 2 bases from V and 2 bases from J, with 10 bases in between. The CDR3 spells CASSLLGEAGNTIYF. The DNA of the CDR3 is TGTGCCAGCAGCTTACTAGGGGAGGCTGGAAACACCATATATTTT.

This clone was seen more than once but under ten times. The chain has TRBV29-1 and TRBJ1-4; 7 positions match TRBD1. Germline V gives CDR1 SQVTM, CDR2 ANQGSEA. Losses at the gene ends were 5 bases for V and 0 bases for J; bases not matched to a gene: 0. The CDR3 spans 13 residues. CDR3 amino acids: CSVTGATNEKLFF. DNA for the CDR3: TGCAGCGTTACAGGGGCAACTAATGAAAAACTGTTTTTT.

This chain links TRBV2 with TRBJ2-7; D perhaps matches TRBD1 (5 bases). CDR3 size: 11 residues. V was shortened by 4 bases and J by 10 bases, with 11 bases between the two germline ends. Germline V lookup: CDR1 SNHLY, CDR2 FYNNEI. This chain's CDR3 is CASSADSLQYF. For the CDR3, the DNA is TGTGCCAGCAGTGCCGACAGTTTACAGTACTTC.

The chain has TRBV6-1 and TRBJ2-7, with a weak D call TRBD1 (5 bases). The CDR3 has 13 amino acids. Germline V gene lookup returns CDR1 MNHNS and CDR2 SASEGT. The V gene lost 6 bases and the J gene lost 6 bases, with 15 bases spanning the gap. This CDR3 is CASSLTQGGEQYF. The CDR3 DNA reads TGTGCCAGCAGCCTGACCCAGGGTGGCGAGCAGTACTTC.

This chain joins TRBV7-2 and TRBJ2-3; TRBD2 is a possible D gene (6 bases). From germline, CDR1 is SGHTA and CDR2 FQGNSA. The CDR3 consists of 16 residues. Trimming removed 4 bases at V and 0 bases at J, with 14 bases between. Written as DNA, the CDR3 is TGTGCCAGCAGCTCCAATCGGGGGAGAAGCACAGATACGCAGTATTTT. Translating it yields CASSSNRGRSTDTQYF.

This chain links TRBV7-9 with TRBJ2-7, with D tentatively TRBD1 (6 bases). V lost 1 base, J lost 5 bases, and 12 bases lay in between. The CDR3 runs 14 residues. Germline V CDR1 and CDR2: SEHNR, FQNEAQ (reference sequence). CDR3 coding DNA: TGTGCCAGCAGCTTAGAGCAGGGGCGCGACGAGCAGTACTTC. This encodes CASSLEQGRDEQYF.